Following are 27 T cell receptor beta chains from one sample sequenced in a study of technical replicates of blood from a handful of donors. The protocol was immunoSEQ multiplex PCR, while the TCRdb copy is restricted to in-frame clones and leaves out a portion. The sample yields some 50,000 clones, around 94% seen once. Sequencing input: T cells isolated from PBMCs. These receptor sequences come from a human donor in good health.

This chain connects TRBV18 to TRBJ2-5, with TRBD2 matching over 12 bases. CDR3 length: 15 residues. The junction had 7 bases not matched to a gene; V was cut back by 6 bases and J by 5 bases. Germline CDR1 reads KGHSH; CDR2 reads LQKENI. This chain's CDR3 is CASSQTLAGGETQYF. DNA for the CDR3: TGTGCCAGCTCGCAAACACTAGCGGGGGGTGAGACCCAGTACTTC.

This sequence joins TRBV7-9 and TRBJ1-2; D not resolved. V dropped 7 bases and J dropped 8 bases, with 17 bases sitting between them. Germline CDR1 reads SEHNR; CDR2 reads FQNEAQ (reference sequence). CDR3 length: 13 amino acids. This CDR3 reads CASTFGRQEGYTF. In DNA form, the CDR3 reads TGTGCCAGCACCTTCGGCCGCCAGGAAGGCTACACCTTC. Full variable domain (outside the CDR3, taken from reference TRBV7-9 and TRBJ1-2): DTGVSQNPRHKITKRGQNVTFRCDPISEHNRLYWYRQTLGQGPEFLTYFQNEAQLEKSRLLSDRFSAERPKGSFSTLEIQRTEQGDSAMYLCASTFGRQEGYTFGSGTRLTVV.

This chain links TRBV29-1 with TRBJ2-1; TRBD1 agrees at 9 bases. CDR3 size: 13 residues. Germline lookup yields CDR1 SQVTM and CDR2 ANQGSEA. V was pared by 7 bases and J by 8 bases, with 9 bases of the junction left unmatched. The CDR3 loop is CSAFPGQGDEQFF. CDR3 sequence (DNA): TGCAGCGCCTTCCCGGGACAGGGAGATGAGCAGTTCTTC.

V is TRBV19 and J is TRBJ1-1; TRBD1 matches 8 bases. The germline CDR1 and CDR2 sequences are LNHDA and SQIVND (reference sequence). The CDR3 has 15 amino acids. V trimming: 6 bases; J trimming: 0 bases; junction bases outside the gene matches: 6. The CDR3 protein is CASRSRDRLNTEAFF. The CDR3 DNA sequence: TGTGCCAGTAGGTCCCGGGACAGGCTGAACACTGAAGCTTTCTTT.

The rearrangement uses TRBV7-2 and TRBJ1-5; unclear D gene. The CDR3 has 14 residues. Germline values: CDR1 SGHTA, CDR2 FQGNSA. With 5 bases removed from V and 4 bases from J, the gap between germline ends came to 12 bases. The CDR3 DNA reads TGTGCCAGCAGCCAGAACCGGGAAAATCAGCCCCAGCATTTT. Protein sequence: CASSQNRENQPQHF.

In this sample, this clone turned up once. The rearrangement links TRBV5-6 to TRBJ2-5; 7 bases fit TRBD2. V lost 0 bases and J lost 12; bases outside the gene matches: 8. Germline lookup yields CDR1 SGHDT and CDR2 YYEEEE. The CDR3 runs to 13 residues. The CDR3 DNA follows: TGTGCCAGCAGCTTGGAAGCCCGGGGGGTAAAGTACTTC. Translating it yields CASSLEARGVKYF. Drawing the rest from reference TRBV5-6 and TRBJ2-5, the complete variable domain is DAGVTQSPTHLIKTRGQQVTLRCSPKSGHDTVSWYQQALGQGPQFIFQYYEEEERQRGNFPDRFSGHQFPNYSSELNVNALLLGDSALYLCASSLEARGVKYFGPGTRLLVL.

The chain carries TRBV5-4 and TRBJ2-3; 8 positions agree with TRBD2. The CDR3 runs 16 residues. V trimming: 0 bases; J trimming: 4 bases; junction bases outside the gene matches: 7. The germline gives CDR1 SGHNT, CDR2 YYREEE (reference sequence). CDR3 DNA sequence: TGTGCCAGCAGCTTGGGGGGGCGCGGGAGGTCAGATACGCAGTATTTT. It yields the protein CASSLGGRGRSDTQYF.

V and J are TRBV11-2 and TRBJ1-2; unclear D gene. The length of the CDR3 is 13 residues. Trimming shortened V by 3 bases and J by 3 bases, and 8 bases separated the two germline ends. Per germline, CDR1 SGHAT and CDR2 FQNNGV. This CDR3 is CASSFGYDYGYTF. CDR3 nucleotides: TGTGCCAGCAGCTTCGGGTATGACTATGGCTACACCTTC.

The rearrangement joins TRBV5-1 to TRBJ2-1; perhaps TRBD2 as D (5 bases). Germline V CDR1 and CDR2: SGHRS, YFSETQ. This CDR3 region has 15 residues. Trimming took 5 bases from V and 0 from J, leaving 12 bases between them. The CDR3 here is CASSETLDSYNEQFF. The CDR3 region has the DNA TGCGCCAGCAGTGAGACACTAGACTCCTACAATGAGCAGTTCTTC.

The chain joins TRBV5-6 to TRBJ2-1, with D possibly matching TRBD1 (5 bases). CDR1 and CDR2 from the germline V gene are SGHDT and YYEEEE. The CDR3 consists of 15 residues. Trimming stripped 4 bases from V and 8 bases from J, with 19 bases between. The CDR3 reads CASSPPQGAFDEQFF. Here the CDR3 DNA reads TGTGCCAGCAGCCCGCCCCAGGGTGCATTCGATGAGCAGTTCTTC.

The chain uses TRBV18 and TRBJ1-1, with a weak D call TRBD1 (6 bases). This CDR3 is 14 amino acids long. V was pared by 1 base and J by 3 bases, with 9 bases between. In germline, CDR1 is KGHSH, CDR2 LQKENI. Written as DNA, the CDR3 is TGTGCCAGCTCACCACTACAGGGAGACACTGAAGCTTTCTTT. It is translated as CASSPLQGDTEAFF.

The J gene is TRBJ1-1, the V gene TRBV11-3, with TRBD1 as a possible D gene (6 bases). From germline, CDR1 is SGHNT and CDR2 YENEEA. The CDR3 loop spans 14 amino acids. The V and J ends lost 4 bases and 3 bases respectively, with 12 bases between them. In nucleotides, the CDR3 is TGTGCCAGCAGCTCCTACAGACAGGACACTGAAGCTTTCTTT. It translates to CASSSYRQDTEAFF.

This chain joins TRBV6-6 and TRBJ2-5; TRBD2 matches 9 bases. The ends lost 4 bases at V and 5 bases at J; junction bases unmatched: 5. CDR3 length: 14 amino acids. The germline V gene has CDR1 MNHNY and CDR2 SVGAGI (reference sequence). The CDR3 spells CASSWREGGETQYF. CDR3 coding DNA: TGTGCCAGCAGTTGGCGGGAGGGCGGGGAGACCCAGTACTTC.

The chain employs TRBV7-9 and TRBJ1-5, with unresolved D. Trimming removed 5 bases at V and 0 bases at J, with 8 bases between. Germline CDR1 SEHNR, CDR2 FQNEAQ (reference sequence). The CDR3 sequence is 14 residues long. Here the CDR3 DNA reads TGTGCCAGCAGCCCTCAGAATAGCAATCAGCCCCAGCATTTT. This codes for CASSPQNSNQPQHF.

The chain combines TRBV7-9 with TRBJ2-5; D not certain. Trimming removed 4 bases at V and 1 base at J, with 7 bases between. The CDR3 has 13 residues. Germline V lookup: CDR1 SEHNR, CDR2 FQNEAQ (reference sequence). The CDR3 loop reads CASSSEIQETQYF. As DNA, the CDR3 is TGTGCCAGCAGCTCGGAGATCCAAGAGACCCAGTACTTC.

The rearrangement joins TRBV28 to TRBJ2-5; 7 nucleotides match TRBD1. Germline trimming cut 4 bases from V and 5 bases from J; bases unmatched to any gene: 7. Germline V gene sequence: CDR1 MDHEN, CDR2 SYDVKM. The CDR3 extends over 14 amino acids. Here the CDR3 DNA reads TGTGCCAGCAGTTCCGGACAGGACAGGGAGACCCAGTACTTC. Amino acids: CASSSGQDRETQYF.

The chain carries TRBV5-5 and TRBJ1-5; 8 nucleotides match TRBD1. V dropped 2 bases and J dropped 2; count of bases not matched to a gene: 3. The CDR3 has 15 residues. Germline V gene sequence: CDR1 SGHKS, CDR2 YYEKEE (reference sequence). The CDR3 coding sequence is TGTGCCAGCAGCTTAACAGGGGGTGGCAATCAGCCCCAGCATTTT. This sequence encodes CASSLTGGGNQPQHF.

The chain recombines TRBV5-1 with TRBJ1-1, with unresolved D. V was trimmed by 0 bases and J by 4 bases, leaving 10 bases between them. The CDR3 sequence is 14 residues long. Per germline, CDR1 SGHRS and CDR2 YFSETQ. In nucleotides, the CDR3 is TGCGCCAGCAGCTTGGTTGGCGCGGGCACTGAAGCTTTCTTT. Translating gives CASSLVGAGTEAFF.

The chain carries TRBV6-6 and TRBJ2-1; unclear D gene. The CDR3 covers 14 residues. The V gene lost 7 bases and the J gene lost 0 bases, with 10 bases spanning the gap. Germline V gene lookup returns CDR1 MNHNY and CDR2 SVGAGI (reference sequence). CDR3 DNA: TGTGCCAGCACCAGGTCTATCTCCTACAATGAGCAGTTCTTC. Amino acid sequence: CASTRSISYNEQFF.

This clone was recorded only once. This chain links TRBV5-4 with TRBJ1-4; D is possibly TRBD1 (6 bases). The CDR3 consists of 15 residues. Trimming took 4 bases from V and 2 from J, leaving 12 bases between them. Germline-derived CDR1 and CDR2 are SGHNT and YYREEE (reference sequence). The CDR3 loop is CASSTGQTTNEKLFF. The DNA of the CDR3 is TGTGCCAGCAGCACTGGACAGACGACTAATGAAAAACTGTTTTTT.

The chain combines TRBV11-2 with TRBJ1-1; D may be TRBD1 (5 bases). The CDR3 totals 14 residues. Per the germline V gene, CDR1 is SGHAT and CDR2 is FQNNGV. V lost 5 bases to trimming and J lost 5 bases, with 15 bases between them. CDR3 amino acids: CASSPRDFFTEAFF. CDR3 sequence (DNA): TGTGCCAGCAGCCCACGGGACTTTTTTACTGAAGCTTTCTTT.

The chain is built from TRBV7-6 and TRBJ1-3; 9 bases fit TRBD1. Germline values: CDR1 SGHVS, CDR2 FNYEAQ. V shed 5 bases, J shed 8 bases, and the junction held 7 bases outside the gene matches. There are 14 residues in the CDR3. This chain's CDR3 is CASSEGQGVDTIYF. In DNA, the CDR3 is TGTGCCAGCAGCGAGGGACAGGGAGTAGACACCATATATTTT. Variable domain in full (rest from reference TRBV7-6 and TRBJ1-3): GAGVSQSPRYKVTKRGQDVALRCDPISGHVSLYWYRQALGQGPEFLTYFNYEAQQDKSGLPNDRFSAERPEGSISTLTIQRTEQRDSAMYRCASSEGQGVDTIYFGEGSWLTVV.

The chain employs TRBV29-1 and TRBJ2-7, with D possibly matching TRBD2 (5 bases). Trimming left V 1 base short and J 0 bases short, with 13 bases between. There are 15 residues in the CDR3. Germline CDR1 SQVTM, CDR2 ANQGSEA. CDR3 region: CSVEVKGDPSYEQYF. As DNA, the CDR3 is TGCAGCGTTGAAGTGAAGGGAGATCCCTCCTACGAGCAGTACTTC.

The rearrangement joins TRBV29-1 to TRBJ2-7; TRBD1 is a possible D gene (6 bases). CDR3 size: 13 residues. The germline V and J ends were trimmed by 6 bases and 3 bases, with 15 bases remaining between them. Germline lookup yields CDR1 SQVTM and CDR2 ANQGSEA. The CDR3 bases are TGCAGCGTGGGGACACCCTTTGGCTACGAGCAGTACTTC. Encoded protein: CSVGTPFGYEQYF.

This chain joins TRBV11-2 and TRBJ2-5; no firm D call. The CDR3 spans 10 residues. Germline values: CDR1 SGHAT, CDR2 FQNNGV. Trimming removed 5 bases from V and 4 bases from J, with 2 bases in between. CDR3 sequence: CASSRETQYF. DNA of the CDR3: TGTGCCAGCAGCCGAGAGACCCAGTACTTC.

This clone was found once. The chain joins TRBV7-2 to TRBJ2-7, with 13 bases that match TRBD2. This CDR3 is built from 17 residues. The V gene's germline CDR1 is SGHTA and CDR2 FQGNSA. Trimming took 4 bases from V and 0 from J; bases not matched to a gene: 6. The chain's CDR3 is CASSSIGLAGDSYEQYF. DNA of the CDR3: TGTGCCAGCAGCTCAATAGGACTAGCGGGGGACTCCTACGAGCAGTACTTC.

This chain joins TRBV5-6 and TRBJ2-7; D is perhaps TRBD2 (5 bases). Germline CDR1 is SGHDT and CDR2 is YYEEEE. Trimming pared 4 bases from V and 4 bases from J, leaving 18 bases between. The CDR3 is made up of 15 amino acids. The CDR3 loop reads CASSLGGPQSYEQYF. The CDR3 DNA reads as TGTGCCAGCAGCCTTGGAGGACCTCAATCTTACGAGCAGTACTTC.